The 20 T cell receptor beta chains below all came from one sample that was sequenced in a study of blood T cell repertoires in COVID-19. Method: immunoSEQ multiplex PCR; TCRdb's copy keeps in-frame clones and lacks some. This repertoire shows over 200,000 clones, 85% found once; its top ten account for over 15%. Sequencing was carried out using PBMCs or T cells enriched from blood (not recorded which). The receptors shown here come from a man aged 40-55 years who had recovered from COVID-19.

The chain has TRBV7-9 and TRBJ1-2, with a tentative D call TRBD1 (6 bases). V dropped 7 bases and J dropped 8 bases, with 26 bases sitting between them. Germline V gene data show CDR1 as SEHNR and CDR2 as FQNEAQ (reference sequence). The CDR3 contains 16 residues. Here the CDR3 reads CASTPRTRLGARGYTF. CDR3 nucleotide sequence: TGTGCCAGCACCCCTAGGACTCGATTGGGGGCTAGGGGCTACACCTTC. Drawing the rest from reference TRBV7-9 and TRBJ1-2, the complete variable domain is DTGVSQNPRHKITKRGQNVTFRCDPISEHNRLYWYRQTLGQGPEFLTYFQNEAQLEKSRLLSDRFSAERPKGSFSTLEIQRTEQGDSAMYLCASTPRTRLGARGYTFGSGTRLTVV.

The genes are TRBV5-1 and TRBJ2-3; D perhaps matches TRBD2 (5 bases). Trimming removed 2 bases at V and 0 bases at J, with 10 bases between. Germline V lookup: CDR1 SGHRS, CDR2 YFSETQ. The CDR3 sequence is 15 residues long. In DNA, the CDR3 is TGCGCCAGCAGCTTAGAAGCGGCGAGCACAGATACGCAGTATTTT. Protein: CASSLEAASTDTQYF.

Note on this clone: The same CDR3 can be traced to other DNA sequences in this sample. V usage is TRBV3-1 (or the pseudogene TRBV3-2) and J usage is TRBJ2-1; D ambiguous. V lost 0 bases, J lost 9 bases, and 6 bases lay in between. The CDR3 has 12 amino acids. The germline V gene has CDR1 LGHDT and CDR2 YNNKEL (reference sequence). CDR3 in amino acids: CASSQDRSEQFF. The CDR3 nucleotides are TGTGCCAGCAGCCAAGACAGATCTGAGCAGTTCTTC.

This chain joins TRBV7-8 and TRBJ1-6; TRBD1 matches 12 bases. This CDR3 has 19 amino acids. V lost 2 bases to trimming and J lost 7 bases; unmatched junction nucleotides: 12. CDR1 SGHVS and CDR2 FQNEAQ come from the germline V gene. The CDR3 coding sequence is TGTGCCAGCAGCTTAAGGGGGACAGGGGGCTCAGGGACCAATTCACCCCTCCACTTT. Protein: CASSLRGTGGSGTNSPLHF.

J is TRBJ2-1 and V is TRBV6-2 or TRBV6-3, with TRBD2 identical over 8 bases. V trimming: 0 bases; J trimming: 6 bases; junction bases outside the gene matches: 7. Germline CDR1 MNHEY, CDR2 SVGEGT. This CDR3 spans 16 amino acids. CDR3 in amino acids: CASSYSPSGSPNEQFF. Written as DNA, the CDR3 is TGTGCCAGCAGTTACTCGCCCAGCGGGAGCCCCAATGAGCAGTTCTTC.

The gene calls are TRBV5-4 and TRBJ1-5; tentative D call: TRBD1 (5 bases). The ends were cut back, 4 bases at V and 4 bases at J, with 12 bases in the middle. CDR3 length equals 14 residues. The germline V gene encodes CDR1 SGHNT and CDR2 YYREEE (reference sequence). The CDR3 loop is CASSAGGDNQPQHF. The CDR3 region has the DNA TGTGCCAGCAGCGCGGGGGGGGATAATCAGCCCCAGCATTTT.

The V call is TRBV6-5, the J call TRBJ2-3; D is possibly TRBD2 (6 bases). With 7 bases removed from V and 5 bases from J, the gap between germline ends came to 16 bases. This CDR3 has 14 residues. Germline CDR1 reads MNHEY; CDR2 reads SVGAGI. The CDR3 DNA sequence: TGTGCCAGCAAGGATGCGGGGTGGGGAGATACGCAGTATTTT. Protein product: CASKDAGWGDTQYF.

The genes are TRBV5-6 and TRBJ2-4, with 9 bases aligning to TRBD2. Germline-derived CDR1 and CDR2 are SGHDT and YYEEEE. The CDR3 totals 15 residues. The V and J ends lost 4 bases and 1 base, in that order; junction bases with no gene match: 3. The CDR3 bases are TGTGCCAGCAGCCCCCTAGCGGGGGCCAAAAACATTCAGTACTTC. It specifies CASSPLAGAKNIQYF.

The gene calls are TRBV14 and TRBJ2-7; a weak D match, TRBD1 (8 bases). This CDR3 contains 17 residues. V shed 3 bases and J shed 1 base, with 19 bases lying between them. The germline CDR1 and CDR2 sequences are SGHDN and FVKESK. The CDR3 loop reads CASSQTGALAESYEQYF. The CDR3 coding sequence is TGTGCCAGCAGCCAGACAGGGGCCCTAGCGGAGTCCTACGAGCAGTACTTC. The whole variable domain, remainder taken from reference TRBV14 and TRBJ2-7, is EAGVTQFPSHSVIEKGQTVTLRCDPISGHDNLYWYRRVMGKEIKFLLHFVKESKQDESGMPNNRFLAERTGGTYSTLKVQPAELEDSGVYFCASSQTGALAESYEQYFGPGTRLTVT.

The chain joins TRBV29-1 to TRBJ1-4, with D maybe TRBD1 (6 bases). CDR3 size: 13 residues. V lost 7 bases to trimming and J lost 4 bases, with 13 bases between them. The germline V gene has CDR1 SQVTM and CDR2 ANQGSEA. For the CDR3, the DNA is TGCAGCGGAACACAGGGCGTTAATGAAAAACTGTTTTTT. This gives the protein CSGTQGVNEKLFF.

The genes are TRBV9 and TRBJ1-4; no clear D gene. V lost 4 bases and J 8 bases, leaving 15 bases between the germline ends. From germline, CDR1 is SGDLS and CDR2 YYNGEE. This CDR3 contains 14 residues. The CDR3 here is CASSFSGSGEKLFF. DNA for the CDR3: TGTGCCAGCAGCTTCTCGGGCTCGGGAGAAAAACTGTTTTTT.

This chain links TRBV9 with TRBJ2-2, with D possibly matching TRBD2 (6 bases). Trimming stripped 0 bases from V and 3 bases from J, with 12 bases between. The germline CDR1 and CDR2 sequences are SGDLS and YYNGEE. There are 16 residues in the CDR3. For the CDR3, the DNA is TGTGCCAGCAGCGTAGCTACGGGAGTACACACCGGGGAGCTGTTTTTT. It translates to CASSVATGVHTGELFF.

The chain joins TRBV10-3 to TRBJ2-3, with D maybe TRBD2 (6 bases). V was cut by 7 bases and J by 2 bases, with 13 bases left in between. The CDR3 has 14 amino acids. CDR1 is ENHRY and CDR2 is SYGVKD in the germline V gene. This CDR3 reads CAITNSGLTDTQYF. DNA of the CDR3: TGTGCCATCACCAATAGCGGTCTCACAGATACGCAGTATTTT.

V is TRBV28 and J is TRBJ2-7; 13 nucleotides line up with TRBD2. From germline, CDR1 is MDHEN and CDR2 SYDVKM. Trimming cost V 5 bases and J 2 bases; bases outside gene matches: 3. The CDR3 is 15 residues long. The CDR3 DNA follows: TGTGCCAGCAGTCCCGGGACTAGCGGGACCTACGAGCAGTACTTC. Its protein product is CASSPGTSGTYEQYF.

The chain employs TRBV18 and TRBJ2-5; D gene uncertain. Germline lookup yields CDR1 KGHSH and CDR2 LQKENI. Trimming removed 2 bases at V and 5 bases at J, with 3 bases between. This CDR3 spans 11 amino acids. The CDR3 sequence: CASSPAETQYF. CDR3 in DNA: TGTGCCAGCTCACCAGCGGAGACCCAGTACTTC.

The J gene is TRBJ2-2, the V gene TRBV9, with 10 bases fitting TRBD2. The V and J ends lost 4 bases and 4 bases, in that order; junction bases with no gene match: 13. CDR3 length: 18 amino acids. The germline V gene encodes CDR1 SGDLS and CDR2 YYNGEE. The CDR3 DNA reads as TGTGCCAGCAGCCCAAGACCCCAGGGACTAGCGACCACCGGGGAGCTGTTTTTT. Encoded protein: CASSPRPQGLATTGELFF.

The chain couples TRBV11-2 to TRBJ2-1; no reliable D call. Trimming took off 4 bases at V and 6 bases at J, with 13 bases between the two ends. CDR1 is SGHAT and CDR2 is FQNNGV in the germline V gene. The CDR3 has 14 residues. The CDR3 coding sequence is TGTGCCAGCAGCTCCCAGGCATTGTCCAATGAGCAGTTCTTC. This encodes CASSSQALSNEQFF.

CDR3 region: CASSLGPATGAQETQYF. The CDR3 DNA reads as TGTGCCAGCAGCTTAGGGCCTGCGACAGGGGCTCAAGAGACCCAGTACTTC. The rearrangement links TRBV7-3 to TRBJ2-5, with 8 bases lining up with TRBD1. Per germline, CDR1 SGHTA and CDR2 FQGTGA. With 2 bases clipped from V and 2 bases from J, the junction kept 10 bases outside the gene matches. The CDR3 consists of 17 residues. Using reference TRBV7-3 and TRBJ2-5 for the parts outside the CDR3, the full variable domain is GAGVSQTPSNKVTEKGKYVELRCDPISGHTALYWYRQSLGQGPEFLIYFQGTGAADDSGLPNDRFFAVRPEGSVSTLKIQRTERGDSAVYLCASSLGPATGAQETQYFGPGTRLLVL.

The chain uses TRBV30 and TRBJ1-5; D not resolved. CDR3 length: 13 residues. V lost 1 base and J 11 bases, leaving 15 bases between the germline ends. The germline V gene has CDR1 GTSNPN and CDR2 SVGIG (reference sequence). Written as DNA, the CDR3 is TGTGCCTGGAGTGCTCTCCCCGTTTCGGCCCAGCATTTT. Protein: CAWSALPVSAQHF.

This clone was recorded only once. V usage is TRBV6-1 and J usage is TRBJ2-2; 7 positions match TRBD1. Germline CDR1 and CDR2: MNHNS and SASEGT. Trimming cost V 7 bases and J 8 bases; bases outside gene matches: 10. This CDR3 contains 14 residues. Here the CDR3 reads CASTPDRVSGELFF. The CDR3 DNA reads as TGTGCCAGCACCCCCGACAGGGTGTCAGGGGAGCTGTTTTTT.